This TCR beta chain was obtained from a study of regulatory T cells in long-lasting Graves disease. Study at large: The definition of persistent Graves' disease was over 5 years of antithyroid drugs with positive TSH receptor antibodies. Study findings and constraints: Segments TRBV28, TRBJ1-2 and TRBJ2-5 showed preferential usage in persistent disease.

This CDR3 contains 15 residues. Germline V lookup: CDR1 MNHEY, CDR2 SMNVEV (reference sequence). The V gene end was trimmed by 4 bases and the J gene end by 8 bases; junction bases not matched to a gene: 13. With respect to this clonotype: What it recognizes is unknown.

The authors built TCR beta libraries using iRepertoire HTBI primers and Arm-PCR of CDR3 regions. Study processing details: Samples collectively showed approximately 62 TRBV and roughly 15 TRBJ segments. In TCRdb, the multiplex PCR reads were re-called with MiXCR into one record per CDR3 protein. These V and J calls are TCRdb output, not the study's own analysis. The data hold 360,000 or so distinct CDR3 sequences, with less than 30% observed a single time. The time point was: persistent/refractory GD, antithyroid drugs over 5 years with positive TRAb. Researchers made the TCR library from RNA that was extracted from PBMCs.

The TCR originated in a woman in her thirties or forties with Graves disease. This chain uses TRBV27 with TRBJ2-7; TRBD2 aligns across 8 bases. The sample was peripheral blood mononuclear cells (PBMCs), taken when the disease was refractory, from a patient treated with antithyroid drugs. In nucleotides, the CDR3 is TGTGCCAGCAGTTCCGATAGCGGGGCTATAAGTAAGCAGTACTTC. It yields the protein CASSSDSGAISKQYF.